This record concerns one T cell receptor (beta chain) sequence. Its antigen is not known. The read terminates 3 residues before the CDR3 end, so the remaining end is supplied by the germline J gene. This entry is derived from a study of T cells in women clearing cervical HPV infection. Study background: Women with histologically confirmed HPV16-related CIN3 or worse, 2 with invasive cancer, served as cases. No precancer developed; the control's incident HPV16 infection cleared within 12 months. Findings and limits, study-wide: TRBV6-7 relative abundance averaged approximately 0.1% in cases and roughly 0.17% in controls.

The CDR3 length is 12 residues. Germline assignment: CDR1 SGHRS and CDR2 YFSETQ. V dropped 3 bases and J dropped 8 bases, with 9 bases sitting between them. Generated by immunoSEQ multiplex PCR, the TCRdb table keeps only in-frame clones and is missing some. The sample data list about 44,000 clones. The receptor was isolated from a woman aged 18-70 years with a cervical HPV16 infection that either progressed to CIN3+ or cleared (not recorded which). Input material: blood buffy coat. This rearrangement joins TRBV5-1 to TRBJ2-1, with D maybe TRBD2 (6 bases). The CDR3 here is CASSWRGYEQFF. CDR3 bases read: TGCGCCAGCAGCTGGAGGGGCTATGAG.